The 17 T cell receptor beta chains below come from one sample, sequenced in a study of blood T cell repertoires in COVID-19. Data came from immunoSEQ multiplex PCR; TCRdb stores just in-frame clones and leaves some out. The data contain approximately 290,000 clones, around 85% of them singletons. Sequencing was carried out using PBMCs or T cells enriched from blood (not recorded which). Receptor source: a woman in her 30s who had recovered from COVID-19.

This chain links TRBV11-1 with TRBJ2-3; the match to TRBD2 covers 7 bases. The CDR3 spans 15 residues. Germline V gives CDR1 SGHAT, CDR2 FQDESV (reference sequence). The V gene end was trimmed by 2 bases and the J gene end by 5 bases; junction bases not matched to a gene: 7. CDR3 sequence reads: CASSLRRERLDTQYF. The CDR3 DNA reads TGTGCCAGCAGCTTAAGGCGGGAGAGGTTAGATACGCAGTATTTT.

The J gene is TRBJ2-7, the V gene TRBV6-5; D may be TRBD1 (5 bases). Germline CDR1 reads MNHEY; CDR2 reads SVGAGI. The V end lost 9 bases, the J end lost 2 bases, and 14 bases lay between the germline ends. The CDR3 runs to 13 residues. The CDR3 protein is CASTAGITYEQYF. The CDR3 DNA reads as TGTGCCAGTACTGCAGGGATAACCTACGAGCAGTACTTC.

The V call is TRBV5-1, the J call TRBJ2-5; D is possibly TRBD2 (6 bases). The CDR3 totals 18 residues. Per the germline V gene, CDR1 is SGHRS and CDR2 is YFSETQ. Trimming pared 2 bases from V and 1 base from J, leaving 21 bases between. The CDR3 region has the DNA TGCGCCAGCAGCTTTAGCCACGGGGGACGGGGAGTCCAAGAGACCCAGTACTTC. Translation gives CASSFSHGGRGVQETQYF.

The chain links TRBV10-1 to TRBJ2-2; 7 nucleotides align to TRBD1. The V gene's germline CDR1 is WNHNN and CDR2 SYGVQD (reference sequence). The junction had 6 bases not matched to a gene; V was cut back by 6 bases and J by 2 bases. CDR3 length: 15 amino acids. CDR3 region: CASRPDRVNTGELFF. The CDR3 DNA is TGCGCCAGCAGGCCAGACAGGGTTAACACCGGGGAGCTGTTTTTT.

The CDR3 reads CASSSSGTEDYEQYF. The CDR3 DNA is TGTGCCAGCAGTTCCTCCGGGACAGAGGATTACGAGCAGTACTTC. The chain combines TRBV6-5 with TRBJ2-7; the match to TRBD1 covers 7 bases. Unmatched junction bases numbered 10, after V lost 4 bases and J lost 4 bases. CDR1 is MNHEY, CDR2 SVGAGI, per germline. The CDR3 covers 15 residues.

This clone was detected once. The genes are TRBV7-9 and TRBJ1-1; D may be TRBD1 (5 bases). The CDR3 spans 13 residues. V was trimmed by 11 bases and J by 5 bases, leaving 18 bases between them. Germline CDR1 SEHNR, CDR2 FQNEAQ (reference sequence). CDR3 region: CAGDTGSSTEAFF. The DNA for the CDR3 is TGTGCCGGAGACACAGGTTCTTCGACTGAAGCTTTCTTT.

The CDR3 loop is CASSQGLAGFHEQFF. The CDR3 coding sequence is TGCGCCAGCAGCCAGGGACTAGCGGGATTCCATGAGCAGTTCTTC. This chain links TRBV4-1 with TRBJ2-1; 13 bases fit TRBD2. Germline lookup yields CDR1 MGHRA and CDR2 YSYEKL. The CDR3 has 15 amino acids. With 3 bases clipped from V and 8 bases from J, the junction kept 4 bases outside the gene matches.

The chain has TRBV6-2 or TRBV6-3 and TRBJ1-1; 8 nucleotides agree with TRBD1. The CDR3 contains 16 residues. After removal of 6 bases from V and 4 bases from J, the junction contained 13 bases not matched to a gene. The germline CDR1 and CDR2 sequences are MNHEY and SVGEGT. The CDR3: CASSWDRQGRTTEAFF. In DNA form, the CDR3 reads TGTGCCAGCAGCTGGGACAGGCAAGGGAGGACCACTGAAGCTTTCTTT.

The chain recombines TRBV3-1 (or the pseudogene TRBV3-2) with TRBJ2-1; the D is unclear. Germline CDR1 and CDR2: LGHDT and YNNKEL (reference sequence). Trimming left V 4 bases short and J 0 bases short, with 7 bases between. This CDR3 comprises 14 residues. The DNA for the CDR3 is TGTGCCAGCAGCCCCGAGAGCTCCTACAATGAGCAGTTCTTC. Residues: CASSPESSYNEQFF.

For this clone: The same CDR3 arises from other DNA sequences in this sample as well. The V call is TRBV7-8, the J call TRBJ1-6; 10 bases are shared with TRBD1. The germline V gene encodes CDR1 SGHVS and CDR2 FQNEAQ. The CDR3 loop spans 15 amino acids. The V segment lost 5 bases and the J segment 7 bases; nucleotides outside the gene matches: 5. The CDR3 is CASSLRDRGNSPLHF. The CDR3 nucleotides are TGTGCCAGCAGCCTCCGGGACAGGGGAAATTCACCCCTCCACTTT.

This chain connects TRBV6-5 to TRBJ1-1, with D maybe TRBD1 (5 bases). The CDR3 length is 14 residues. The germline V and J ends were trimmed by 7 bases and 5 bases, with 17 bases remaining between them. Per germline, CDR1 MNHEY and CDR2 SVGAGI. The CDR3 here is CASTPAGSATEAFF. CDR3 bases: TGTGCCAGCACTCCGGCAGGGTCCGCAACTGAAGCTTTCTTT.

The chain employs TRBV10-2 and TRBJ1-3; 7 positions agree with TRBD1. The CDR3 has 15 amino acids. After removal of 8 bases from V and 0 bases from J, the junction contained 7 bases not matched to a gene. CDR1 WSHSY and CDR2 SAAADI come from the germline V gene. CDR3 amino acids: CASRLPGGSGNTIYF. DNA for the CDR3: TGCGCCAGCCGTCTCCCAGGGGGCTCTGGAAACACCATATATTTT.

This clone came up a few times. CDR3 protein: CSASLNSLSSPLHF. The DNA for the CDR3 is TGCAGTGCTAGTTTAAACAGTCTTTCTTCACCCCTCCACTTT. This chain joins TRBV20-1 and TRBJ1-6; D gene unclear. Trimming took 3 bases from V and 9 from J, leaving 15 bases between them. The CDR3 has 14 residues. Per the germline V gene, CDR1 is DFQATT and CDR2 is SNEGSKA (reference sequence).

The V and J genes are TRBV19 and TRBJ2-1; 16 bases line up with TRBD2. With 5 bases clipped from V and 4 bases from J, the junction kept 14 bases outside the gene matches. The CDR3 extends over 20 amino acids. Germline lookup yields CDR1 LNHDA and CDR2 SQIVND (reference sequence). CDR3 sequence: CASSGGTSGRARGLYNEQFF. CDR3 sequence (DNA): TGTGCCAGTAGTGGTGGGACTAGCGGGAGGGCCAGGGGGTTATACAATGAGCAGTTCTTC.

The genes are TRBV11-2 and TRBJ1-1; the match to TRBD1 covers 8 bases. The CDR3 has 12 residues. Germline V CDR1 and CDR2: SGHAT, FQNNGV. V was pared by 4 bases and J by 10 bases, with 5 bases of the junction left unmatched. CDR3 DNA: TGTGCCAGCAGCTACAGGGGGACGGGAGCTTTCTTT. It is translated as CASSYRGTGAFF. Combining the CDR3 with reference TRBV11-2 and TRBJ1-1 gives the whole variable domain EAGVAQSPRYKIIEKRQSVAFWCNPISGHATLYWYQQILGQGPKLLIQFQNNGVVDDSQLPKDRFSAERLKGVDSTLKIQPAKLEDSAVYLCASSYRGTGAFFGQGTRLTVV.

The V and J genes are TRBV27 and TRBJ2-1; 7 nucleotides agree with TRBD2. V was pared by 5 bases and J by 6 bases, with 10 bases of the junction left unmatched. The CDR3 is 15 residues long. The germline gives CDR1 MNHEY, CDR2 SMNVEV (reference sequence). The CDR3 bases are TGTGCCAGCAGTAGGGAGGGCGGTAATGTCAATGAGCAGTTCTTC. The encoded protein is CASSREGGNVNEQFF.

In this sample, this clone turned up once. V is TRBV19 and J is TRBJ1-6, with TRBD1 matching 7 bases. This CDR3 has 16 residues. With V trimmed by 5 bases and J by 5 bases, 9 bases remained unmatched. Germline V gives CDR1 LNHDA, CDR2 SQIVND (reference sequence). This chain's CDR3 is CASSPDRFPNNSPLHF. The CDR3 DNA is TGTGCCAGTAGTCCGGACAGGTTCCCCAATAATTCACCCCTCCACTTT.